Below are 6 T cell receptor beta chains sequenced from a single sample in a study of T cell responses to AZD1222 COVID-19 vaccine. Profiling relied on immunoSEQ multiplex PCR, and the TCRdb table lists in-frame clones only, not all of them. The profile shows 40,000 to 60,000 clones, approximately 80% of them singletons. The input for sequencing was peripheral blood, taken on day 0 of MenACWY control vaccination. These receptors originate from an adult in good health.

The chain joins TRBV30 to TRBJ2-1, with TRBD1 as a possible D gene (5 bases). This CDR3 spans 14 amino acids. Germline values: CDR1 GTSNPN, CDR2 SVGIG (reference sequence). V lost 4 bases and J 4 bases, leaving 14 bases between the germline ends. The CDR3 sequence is CAWTLRGFYNEQFF. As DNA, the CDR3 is TGTGCCTGGACCTTAAGGGGCTTTTACAATGAGCAGTTCTTC.

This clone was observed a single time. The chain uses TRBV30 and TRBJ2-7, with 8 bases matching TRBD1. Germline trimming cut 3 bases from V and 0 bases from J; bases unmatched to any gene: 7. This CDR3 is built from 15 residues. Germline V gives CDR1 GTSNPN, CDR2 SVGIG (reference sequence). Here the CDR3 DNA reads TGTGCCTGGAGGGTAACAGGGGGTAGCTCCTACGAGCAGTACTTC. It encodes CAWRVTGGSSYEQYF.

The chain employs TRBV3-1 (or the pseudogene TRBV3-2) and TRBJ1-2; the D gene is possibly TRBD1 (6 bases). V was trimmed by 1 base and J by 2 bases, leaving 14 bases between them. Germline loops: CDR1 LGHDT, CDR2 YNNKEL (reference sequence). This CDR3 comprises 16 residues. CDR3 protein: CASSQVSGTTNYGYTF. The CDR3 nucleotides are TGTGCCAGCAGCCAAGTATCCGGGACAACCAACTATGGCTACACCTTC.

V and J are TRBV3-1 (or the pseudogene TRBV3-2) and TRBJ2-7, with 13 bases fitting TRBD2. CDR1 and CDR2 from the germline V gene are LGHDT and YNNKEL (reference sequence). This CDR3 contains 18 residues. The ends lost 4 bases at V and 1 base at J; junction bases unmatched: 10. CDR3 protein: CASSRRRTSGSSSYEQYF. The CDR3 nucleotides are TGTGCCAGCAGCCGCCGGCGGACTAGCGGGAGTTCGTCCTACGAGCAGTACTTC.

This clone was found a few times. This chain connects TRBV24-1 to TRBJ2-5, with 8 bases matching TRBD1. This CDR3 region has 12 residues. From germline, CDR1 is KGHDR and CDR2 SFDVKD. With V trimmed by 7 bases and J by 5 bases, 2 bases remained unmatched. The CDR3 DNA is TGTGCCACCAGCAGGGGGCACGAGACCCAGTACTTC. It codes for CATSRGHETQYF.

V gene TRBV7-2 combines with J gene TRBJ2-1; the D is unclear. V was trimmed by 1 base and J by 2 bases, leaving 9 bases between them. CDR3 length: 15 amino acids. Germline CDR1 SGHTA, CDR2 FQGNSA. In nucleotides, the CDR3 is TGTGCCAGCAGCTTAGTCTGGGGTCCCTACAATGAGCAGTTCTTC. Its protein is CASSLVWGPYNEQFF. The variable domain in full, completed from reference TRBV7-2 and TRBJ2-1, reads GAGVSQSPSNKVTEKGKDVELRCDPISGHTALYWYRQSLGQGLEFLIYFQGNSAPDKSGLPSDRFSAERTGGSVSTLTIQRTQQEDSAVYLCASSLVWGPYNEQFFGPGTRLTVL.